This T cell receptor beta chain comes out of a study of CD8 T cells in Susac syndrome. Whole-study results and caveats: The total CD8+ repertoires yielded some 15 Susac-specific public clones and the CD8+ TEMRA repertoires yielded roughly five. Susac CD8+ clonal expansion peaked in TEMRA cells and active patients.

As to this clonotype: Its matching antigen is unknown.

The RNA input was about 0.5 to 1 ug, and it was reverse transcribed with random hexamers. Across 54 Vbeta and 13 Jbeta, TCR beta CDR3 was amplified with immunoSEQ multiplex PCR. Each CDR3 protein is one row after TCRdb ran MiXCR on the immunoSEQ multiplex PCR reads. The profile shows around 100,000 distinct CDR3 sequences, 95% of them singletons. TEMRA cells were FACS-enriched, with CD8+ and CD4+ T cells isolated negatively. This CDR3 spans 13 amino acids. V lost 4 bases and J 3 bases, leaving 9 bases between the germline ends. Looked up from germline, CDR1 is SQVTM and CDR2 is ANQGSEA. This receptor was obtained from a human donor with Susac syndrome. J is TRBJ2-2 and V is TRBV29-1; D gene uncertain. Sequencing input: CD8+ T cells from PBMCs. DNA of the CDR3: TGCAGCGTTGTGGAGACGGACACCGGGGAGCTGTTTTTT. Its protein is CSVVETDTGELFF.